The 5 T cell receptor beta chains listed next were all sequenced from one sample in a study of response to subunit inactivated influenza vaccine. TCRdb processed the RT-PCR reads anew with MiXCR; each CDR3 protein has one entry. This sample has over 750,000 distinct CDR3 sequences, with 21% found just once. This specimen consisted of PBMCs from blood, obtained around 5 days after vaccination. These receptors all stem from a man in his fifties or sixties who received an inactivated influenza vaccine.

This CDR3 reads CASSYLTGLNTIYF. Written as DNA, the CDR3 is TGTGCCAGCAGTTACCTAACAGGGTTAAACACCATATATTTT. The genes are TRBV6-5 and TRBJ1-3; tentative D call: TRBD1 (6 bases). Per the germline V gene, CDR1 is MNHEY and CDR2 is SVGAGI. Deletions cut 2 bases from V and 6 bases from J, with 11 bases between. The CDR3 runs to 14 residues.

The CDR3 reads CAWSAPLGLNTEAFF. DNA for the CDR3: TGTGCCTGGAGTGCCCCGCTCGGGTTGAACACTGAAGCTTTCTTT. This chain links TRBV30 with TRBJ1-1; D ambiguous. The CDR3 sequence is 15 residues long. Trimming pared 1 base from V and 0 bases from J, leaving 12 bases between. The germline V gene has CDR1 GTSNPN and CDR2 SVGIG (reference sequence).

This clonotype was counted only a few times. This chain links TRBV18 with TRBJ2-3, with D unresolved. The CDR3 sequence is 13 residues long. The V end was cut by 0 bases, the J end by 6 bases, with 7 bases between. Germline values: CDR1 KGHSH, CDR2 LQKENI. The CDR3 DNA reads TGTGCCAGCTCACCACCGAATGAGGATACGCAGTATTTT. Translation gives CASSPPNEDTQYF. Variable domain in full (rest from reference TRBV18 and TRBJ2-3): NAGVMQNPRHLVRRRGQEARLRCSPMKGHSHVYWYRQLPEEGLKFMVYLQKENIIDESGMPKERFSAEFPKEGPSILRIQQVVRGDSAAYFCASSPPNEDTQYFGPGTRLTVL.

The table lists this clonotype with a few counts. The V call is TRBV2, the J call TRBJ2-3; D not resolved. The germline V gene has CDR1 SNHLY and CDR2 FYNNEI. The CDR3 contains 11 residues. CDR3 coding DNA: TGTGCTTCCCAAGAGTTCGATACGCAGTATTTT. This translates into CASQEFDTQYF.

This clonotype occurred once. V usage is TRBV20-1 and J usage is TRBJ2-5; TRBD1 agrees at 9 bases. This CDR3 is 14 amino acids long. Trimming took 2 bases from V and 2 from J; bases not matched to a gene: 3. The germline V gene encodes CDR1 DFQATT and CDR2 SNEGSKA (reference sequence). The CDR3 region has the DNA TGCAGTGCTAGAACCGGACAGGGGCAAGAGACCCAGTACTTC. As protein: CSARTGQGQETQYF.